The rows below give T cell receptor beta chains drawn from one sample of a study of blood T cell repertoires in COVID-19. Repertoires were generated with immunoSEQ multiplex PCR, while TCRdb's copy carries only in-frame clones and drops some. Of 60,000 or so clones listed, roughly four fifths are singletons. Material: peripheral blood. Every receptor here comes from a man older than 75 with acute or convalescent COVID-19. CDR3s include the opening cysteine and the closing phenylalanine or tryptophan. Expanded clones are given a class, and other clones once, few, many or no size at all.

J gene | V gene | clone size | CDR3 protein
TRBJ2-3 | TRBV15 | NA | CATTLGTSGALADTQYF
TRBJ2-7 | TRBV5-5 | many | CASYPGQGLVSYEQYF
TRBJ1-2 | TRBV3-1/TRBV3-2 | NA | CASSLNRGRNYGYTF
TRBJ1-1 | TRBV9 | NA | CASSAGTGVGNTEAFF
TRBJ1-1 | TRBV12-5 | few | CASGRQGNTEAFF
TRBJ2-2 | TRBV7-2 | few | CASSGRQGASTGELFF
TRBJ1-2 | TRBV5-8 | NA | CASSLYRGLYGYTF
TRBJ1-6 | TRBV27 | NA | CASSYQTPGGAALHF
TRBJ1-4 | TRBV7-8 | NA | CASSLDGQAGRHNEKLFF
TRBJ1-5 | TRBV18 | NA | CASSPPGRGKGQPQHF
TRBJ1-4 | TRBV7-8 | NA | CASSRGTGRNEKLFF
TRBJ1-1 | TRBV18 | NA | CASSPQKNTEAFF
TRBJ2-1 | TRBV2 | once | CASRTRQGANNEQFF
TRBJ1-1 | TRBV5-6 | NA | CASSFGGENTEAFF
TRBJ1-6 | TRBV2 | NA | CASSNMGGRSPLHF
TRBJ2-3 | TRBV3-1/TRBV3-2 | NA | CASRRSDRGQDTQYF